This T cell receptor (beta chain) was profiled in a study of cytomegalovirus exposure and HLA in healthy donors (dated by TCRdb to between 2016 and 2019). Regarding the complete study: A later analysis indicated that the roughly 130 validation repertoires were generated on the platform also employed for the approximately 700 repertoires of the first cohort. Along with the roughly 710-subject first cohort, a separate validation cohort of 120 different subjects was used. To predict cytomegalovirus infection status, the study combined high-throughput TCR immunosequencing, statistical association of individual TCRs with disease status, and machine learning. The aim of the study was to test whether cataloging public T cell receptors could identify signatures of past pathogen exposure.

Comment on this clone: Its recognized antigen is unknown. There are no base qualities to consult, and no much larger clone falls within one base.

Preparation of the library involved the immunoSEQ multiplex PCR assay. From the authors' description of their analysis: A statistical classification framework was built to diagnose cytomegalovirus status from the catalog of TCR beta chain sequences. TCRdb took over this immuneACCESS table, retaining in-frame rearrangements with V and J assigned. Such tables are incomplete; in checked studies, under half of the missing clones stem from an unresolved V gene, and the remainder is unexplained. V and J calls and clone size follow that table, whereas D and trimming were derived from the DNA. Present in this sample are some 130,000 clones, 75% to 90% of which were seen just once. The ten most abundant clones make up over 1% of the sample. A distance of 6 bases separates the germline ends of V and J, which lose 2 bases and 10 bases respectively. CDR3 length: 12 amino acids, cysteine to phenylalanine. Only CDR3 DNA is held: 36 bases, read in frame from base 1. CDR1 is given as SNHLY and CDR2 as FYNNEI, both from the germline V gene.

The study at large found these results: It was suggested by the authors that the approach could potentially be generalized to other disease states and immunological phenotypes. A few of the identified cytomegalovirus-associated TCR beta chains were confirmed in vitro to be specific for cytomegalovirus antigens. The validation cohort had no HLA typing available for a later analysis, so co-occurrence within that cohort was assessed over all 120 or so repertoires. A total of about 180 TCR beta chains were listed by the study as associated with cytomegalovirus. In both the original and validation cohorts, the classifier was reported to diagnose cytomegalovirus status with high specificity and sensitivity. Subsequent analysis determined that TCRs grouped into clusters in the first cohort also showed a tendency toward co-occurrence across the approximately 120 validation repertoires, and about 93% of cluster scores exceeded 0. Across donors, most TCR sequences were observed very rarely, whereas some public TCRs were present in many individuals.

The donors were included in the validation cohort of roughly 130 subjects, a group kept apart from the approximately 700-subject first cohort. The V and J genes are TRBV2 and TRBJ1-6, with no reliable assignment of the D segment. The sample comprised PBMCs. This sequence originates from a woman younger than 35 in good health and CMV-seronegative. The CDR3 region: CASSERYSPLHF. The nucleotides are TGTGCCAGCAGTGAACGGTACTCACCCCTCCACTTT. This CDR3, with the reference TRBV2 and TRBJ1-6 proteins standing in past its ends, gives the full variable domain EPEVTQTPSHQVTQMGQEVILRCVPISNHLYFYWYRQILGQKVEFLVSFYNNEISEKSEIFDDQFSVERPDGSNFTLKIRSTKLEDSAMYFCASSERYSPLHFGNGTRLTVT.